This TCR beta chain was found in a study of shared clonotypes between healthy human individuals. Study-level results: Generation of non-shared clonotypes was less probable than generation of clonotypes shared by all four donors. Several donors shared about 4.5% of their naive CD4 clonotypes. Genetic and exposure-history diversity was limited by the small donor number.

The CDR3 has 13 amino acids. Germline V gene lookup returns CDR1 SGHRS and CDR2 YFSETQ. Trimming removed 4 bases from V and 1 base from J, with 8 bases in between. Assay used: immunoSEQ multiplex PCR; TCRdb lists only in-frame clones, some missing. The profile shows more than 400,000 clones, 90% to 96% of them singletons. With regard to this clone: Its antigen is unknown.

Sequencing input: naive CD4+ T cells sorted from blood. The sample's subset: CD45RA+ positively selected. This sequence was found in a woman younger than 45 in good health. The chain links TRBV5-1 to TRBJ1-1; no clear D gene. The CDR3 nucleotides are TGCGCCAGCAGCCCCTCAGGGAACACTGAAGCTTTCTTT. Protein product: CASSPSGNTEAFF.